This TCR beta chain derives from a study of metastatic and nonmetastatic thyroid tumors. No treatment had been given to any patient before thyroid surgery. Trimming cost V 4 bases and J 4 bases; bases outside gene matches: 7. CDR3 length: 14 amino acids. TCRdb used MiXCR to call clones anew from the PCR reads. The sample has several thousand clones, about 28% seen once. Sequencing input: tumor tissue. The TCR sequence derives from a female donor with papillary thyroid cancer or a benign thyroid nodule (not recorded which). Some clones in this sample may be carry-over from other donors' samples. V gene TRBV12-3 or TRBV12-4 combines with J gene TRBJ2-7, with 7 bases that match TRBD1. CDR3 DNA sequence: TGTGCCAGCAGTTACAGGGGACGGGAATACGAGCAGTACTTC. It is translated as CASSYRGREYEQYF.